Below, 6 T cell receptor beta chains from the same sample are listed, as sequenced in a study of cytomegalovirus exposure and HLA in healthy donors. PCR employed 60 Vbeta and 13 Jbeta primers. Sequencing was performed with immunoSEQ multiplex PCR; in TCRdb, only in-frame clones are kept and a portion is missing. This table has roughly 110,000 clones, approximately 71% appearing once. The sample taken for sequencing was PBMCs. The receptors were sampled from a man aged 40-50 years in good health and CMV-seronegative.

The genes are TRBV14 and TRBJ1-2; D is uncertain. Germline V CDR1 and CDR2: SGHDN, FVKESK. This CDR3 region has 13 residues. V lost 1 base and J 8 bases, leaving 11 bases between the germline ends. The CDR3 region is CASSQGRAGGYTF. CDR3 sequence (DNA): TGTGCCAGCAGCCAAGGGCGGGCCGGGGGCTACACCTTC.

The chain combines TRBV7-3 with TRBJ2-1; a possible D gene is TRBD2 (6 bases). The CDR3 length is 15 residues. V lost 6 bases and J lost 3, with 15 bases in between. Germline V CDR1 and CDR2: SGHTA, FQGTGA. CDR3 DNA sequence: TGTGCCAGCAGATTGCCGGGACTGGACTACAATGAGCAGTTCTTC. Protein product: CASRLPGLDYNEQFF.

V usage is TRBV25-1 and J usage is TRBJ1-4; D is perhaps TRBD1 (5 bases). The CDR3 is 15 amino acids. Trimming took 1 base from V and 7 from J, leaving 13 bases between them. Germline V gene sequence: CDR1 MGHDK, CDR2 SYGVNS. CDR3 bases: TGTGCCAGCAGTGAATCTGGGAGGGGAGCTGAAAAACTGTTTTTT. It encodes CASSESGRGAEKLFF.

The chain uses TRBV6-6 and TRBJ1-1, with TRBD1 identical over 10 bases. CDR3 length equals 15 residues. J was trimmed by 4 bases and V by 4 bases; bases with no gene match: 6. Germline lookup yields CDR1 MNHNY and CDR2 SVGAGI (reference sequence). CDR3 in amino acids: CASSWDRGHLTEAFF. CDR3 nucleotides: TGTGCCAGCAGTTGGGACAGGGGTCACCTCACTGAAGCTTTCTTT.

This chain joins TRBV15 and TRBJ2-5; 9 nucleotides agree with TRBD1. Unmatched junction bases numbered 6, after V lost 3 bases and J lost 4 bases. Germline V lookup: CDR1 LNHNV, CDR2 YYDKDF (reference sequence). The CDR3 extends over 15 amino acids. CDR3 sequence: CATSRGQGNSETQYF. The CDR3 DNA reads TGTGCCACCAGCAGGGGACAGGGAAATTCAGAGACCCAGTACTTC.

This clone was found once. The rearrangement uses TRBV6-1 and TRBJ1-2; 9 bases match TRBD1. V lost 2 bases, J lost 10 bases, and 14 bases stayed unmatched. Germline V gene data show CDR1 as MNHNS and CDR2 as SASEGT. The CDR3 is 16 residues long. Written as DNA, the CDR3 is TGTGCCAGCAGTGAAACCTCAATTCTCGGGACAGGGAACTACACCTTC. It codes for CASSETSILGTGNYTF.